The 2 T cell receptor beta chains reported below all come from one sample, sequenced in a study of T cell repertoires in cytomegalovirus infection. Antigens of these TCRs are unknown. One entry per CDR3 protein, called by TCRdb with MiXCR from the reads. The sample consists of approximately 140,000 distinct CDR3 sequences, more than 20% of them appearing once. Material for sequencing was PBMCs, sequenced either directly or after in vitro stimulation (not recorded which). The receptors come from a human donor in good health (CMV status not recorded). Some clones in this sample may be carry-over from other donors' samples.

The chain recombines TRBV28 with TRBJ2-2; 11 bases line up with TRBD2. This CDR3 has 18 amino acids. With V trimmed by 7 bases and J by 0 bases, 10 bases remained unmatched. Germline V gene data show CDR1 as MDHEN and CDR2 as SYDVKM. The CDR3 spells CASIPWASGRPNTGELFF. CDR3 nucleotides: TGTGCCAGCATTCCCTGGGCTAGCGGGAGGCCGAACACCGGGGAGCTGTTTTTT.

The CDR3 sequence: CASSLSAGVRETQYF. The CDR3 DNA reads TGTGCCAGCAGCTTATCCGCGGGAGTACGAGAGACCCAGTACTTC. The genes are TRBV7-2 and TRBJ2-5; 7 bases are a match to TRBD2. Germline V CDR1 and CDR2: SGHTA, FQGNSA. V was pared by 2 bases and J by 4 bases, with 7 bases of the junction left unmatched. The CDR3 is 15 residues long.